The 13 T cell receptor beta chains given below trace back to one sample, sequenced in a study of T cell responses to AZD1222 COVID-19 vaccine. Produced via immunoSEQ multiplex PCR; TCRdb's table is partial and in-frame only. The table shows roughly 80,000 clones, with about 90% occurring only once. The material was peripheral blood, obtained on day 0 of MenACWY control vaccination. The receptors originated from an adult in good health.

The CDR3 region is CASWGTSSGNTIYF. The CDR3 DNA follows: TGTGCCAGCTGGGGGACGAGCTCTGGAAACACCATATATTTT. V gene TRBV6-6 combines with J gene TRBJ1-3; maybe TRBD1 (5 bases). CDR1 and CDR2 from the germline V gene are MNHNY and SVGAGI (reference sequence). The CDR3 runs 14 residues. The ends were cut back, 8 bases at V and 0 bases at J, with 11 bases in the middle.

The CDR3 DNA sequence: TGTGCCAGCAGCCTAGGACATACGGAGACCCAGTACTTC. Protein product: CASSLGHTETQYF. V usage is TRBV7-7 and J usage is TRBJ2-5; TRBD1 is a possible D gene (5 bases). Trimming removed 5 bases at V and 5 bases at J, with 12 bases between. CDR1 and CDR2 from the germline V gene are SSHAT and FNYEAQ (reference sequence). The CDR3 spans 13 residues.

The chain couples TRBV29-1 to TRBJ1-1, with TRBD1 as a possible D gene (6 bases). This CDR3 is built from 14 residues. CDR1 is SQVTM and CDR2 is ANQGSEA in the germline V gene. V gave up 4 bases and J gave up 0 bases, with 12 bases separating them. The chain's CDR3 is CSVAAGALNTEAFF. In DNA, the CDR3 is TGCAGCGTTGCGGCAGGGGCCCTGAACACTGAAGCTTTCTTT.

The chain links TRBV12-3 or TRBV12-4 to TRBJ1-4; the match to TRBD1 covers 7 bases. V lost 6 bases and J lost 8; bases outside the gene matches: 6. The CDR3 is 13 amino acids. The DNA of the CDR3 is TGTGCCAGCAGGGGACAGTTGGGAGAAAAACTGTTTTTT. It translates to CASRGQLGEKLFF.

J is TRBJ2-7 and V is TRBV23-1; D is possibly TRBD2 (7 bases). Being an ORF, TRBV23-1 has a function that is uncertain. CDR3 length: 14 residues. V was pared by 6 bases and J by 4 bases, with 16 bases between. The CDR3 coding sequence is TGCGCCAGCAGCCCCAGGGGCGGGGGATACGAGCAGTACTTC. Translated: CASSPRGGGYEQYF.

J is TRBJ2-5 and V is TRBV19; D is ambiguous. This CDR3 has 13 residues. The germline gives CDR1 LNHDA, CDR2 SQIVND (reference sequence). V lost 6 bases, J lost 4 bases, and 12 bases lay in between. The CDR3 bases are TGTGCCAGTAGCCAAGGGTGGGGAGAGACCCAGTACTTC. Encoded protein: CASSQGWGETQYF.

This sequence joins TRBV3-1 (or the pseudogene TRBV3-2) and TRBJ2-5; 11 nucleotides line up with TRBD1. The CDR3 is 15 amino acids. Looked up from germline, CDR1 is LGHDT and CDR2 is YNNKEL (reference sequence). V lost 4 bases to trimming and J lost 5 bases; unmatched junction nucleotides: 6. Here the CDR3 reads CASSLRTGGVETQYF. In DNA form, the CDR3 reads TGTGCCAGCAGCCTGAGGACAGGGGGCGTCGAGACCCAGTACTTC.

The chain employs TRBV6-4 and TRBJ2-2, with TRBD2 matching 10 bases. CDR1 is MRHNA and CDR2 is SNTAGT in the germline V gene. The trim removed 3 bases at V and 7 bases at J, leaving 8 bases unmatched. The CDR3 extends over 16 amino acids. The CDR3 DNA is TGTGCCAGCAGTGAGGCTAGCGGGAGCGCGGTCGGGGAGCTGTTTTTT. Amino acid sequence: CASSEASGSAVGELFF.

The chain couples TRBV28 to TRBJ2-5; 8 bases align to TRBD1. This CDR3 is built from 15 residues. Germline CDR1 reads MDHEN; CDR2 reads SYDVKM. Trimming at V came to 7 bases and at J to 2 bases, leaving 9 bases not matched to a gene. CDR3 sequence: CASNEDRVKQETQYF. CDR3 in DNA: TGTGCCAGCAACGAGGACAGGGTGAAGCAAGAGACCCAGTACTTC.

This chain joins TRBV11-1 and TRBJ2-7; D may be TRBD1 (6 bases). Germline loops: CDR1 SGHAT, CDR2 FQDESV (reference sequence). The V gene lost 5 bases and the J gene lost 4 bases, with 18 bases spanning the gap. The CDR3 is made up of 15 amino acids. CDR3 DNA: TGTGCCAGCAGCGCAGGGGTAATACTCCTTTACGAGCAGTACTTC. Amino acid sequence: CASSAGVILLYEQYF.

Note on this clone: Other nucleotide sequences in the sample specify the same CDR3. The gene calls are TRBV28 and TRBJ1-5; possible D gene TRBD1, 5 bases. Between the trimmed V and J ends, which lost 6 bases and 4 bases, there was a span of 10 bases. The CDR3 extends over 13 amino acids. Germline CDR1 reads MDHEN; CDR2 reads SYDVKM. The CDR3 here is CASRQGNNQPQHF. The CDR3 DNA sequence: TGTGCCAGCAGGCAGGGCAATAATCAGCCCCAGCATTTT.

This clone turned up a few times. J is TRBJ2-2 and V is TRBV6-4; D perhaps matches TRBD2 (6 bases). The V gene's germline CDR1 is MRHNA and CDR2 SNTAGT. The CDR3 consists of 13 residues. V was clipped by 2 bases and J by 6 bases, with 7 bases between them. CDR3 DNA sequence: TGTGCCAGCAGTGACAGGGAGGCCGGGGAGCTGTTTTTT. It encodes CASSDREAGELFF.

This chain uses TRBV23-1 with TRBJ1-5; 8 nucleotides agree with TRBD1. TRBV23-1 is recorded as an ORF, its role being uncertain. This CDR3 region has 15 residues. V shed 10 bases and J 0 bases; nucleotides not matched to a gene: 8. CDR3 loop: CATSIGQGSNQPQHF. In DNA, the CDR3 is TGCGCCACCAGCATAGGACAGGGTAGCAATCAGCCCCAGCATTTT.